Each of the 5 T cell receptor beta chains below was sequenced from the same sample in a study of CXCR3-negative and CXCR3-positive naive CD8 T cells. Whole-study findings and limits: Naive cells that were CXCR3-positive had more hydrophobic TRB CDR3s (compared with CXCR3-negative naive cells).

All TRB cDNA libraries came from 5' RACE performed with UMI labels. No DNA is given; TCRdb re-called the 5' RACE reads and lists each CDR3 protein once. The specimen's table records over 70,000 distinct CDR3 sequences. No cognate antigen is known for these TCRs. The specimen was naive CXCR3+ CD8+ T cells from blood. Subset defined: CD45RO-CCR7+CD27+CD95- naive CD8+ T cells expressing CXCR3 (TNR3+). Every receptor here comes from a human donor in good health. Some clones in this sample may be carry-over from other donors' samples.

CDR3 loop: CASSYSTVGEGEQFF. The genes are TRBV6-5 and TRBJ2-1. Germline values: CDR1 MNHEY, CDR2 SVGAGI. The CDR3 runs 15 residues.

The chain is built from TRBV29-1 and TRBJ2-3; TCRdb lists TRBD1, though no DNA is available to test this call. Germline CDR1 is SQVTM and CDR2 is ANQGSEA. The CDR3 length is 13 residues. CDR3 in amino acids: CSVWGDPGDTQYF.

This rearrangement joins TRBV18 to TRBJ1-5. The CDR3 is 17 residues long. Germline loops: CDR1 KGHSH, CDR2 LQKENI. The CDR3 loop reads CASSPPFTDSFNQPQHF.

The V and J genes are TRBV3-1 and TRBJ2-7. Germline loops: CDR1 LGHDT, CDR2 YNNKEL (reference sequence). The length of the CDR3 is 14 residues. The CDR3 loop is CASSQEDGSYEQYF.

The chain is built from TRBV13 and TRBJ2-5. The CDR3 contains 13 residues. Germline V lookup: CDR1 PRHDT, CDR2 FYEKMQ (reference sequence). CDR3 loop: CASSLGRQRTQYF.